A selection of T cell receptor beta chains follows, all from one sample in a study of PD-1 blockade in classical Hodgkin lymphoma. Profiled with immunoSEQ multiplex PCR; TCRdb holds only in-frame clones, not every one. The sample shows some 93,000 clones, 80% to 95% of them seen only once. The material sequenced was peripheral blood mononuclear cells (PBMCs), taken at baseline. The receptors here all came from a human donor with classical Hodgkin lymphoma. CDR3s leave out the opening cysteine and the closing phenylalanine or tryptophan. Each record gives: J gene, V gene, CDR3 protein.

TRBJ2-7,TRBV9,ASSVGGSSSYEQY
TRBJ2-1,TRBV12-1,ASSFVRTSDYNEQF
TRBJ1-1,TRBV5-1,ASSLGQINTEAF
TRBJ1-4,TRBV30,AWRVSTNPGQGVNSANEKLF
TRBJ1-5,TRBV4-1,ASSQFPTGGAVQPQH
TRBJ2-7,TRBV27,ASSLSVSPSGHYEQY
TRBJ2-6,TRBV15,ATVRGSEDSGANVLT
TRBJ1-2,TRBV5-1,ASSSHSESYGYT
TRBJ2-2,TRBV5-1,ASSLGLGAGAGELF
TRBJ1-1,TRBV4-1,ASSQVEGVTEAF
TRBJ2-3,TRBV20-1,SGGTDTQY
TRBJ2-1,TRBV27,ASSFRGGLYSEQF
TRBJ2-6,TRBV7-9,ASTRSDRGITGANVLT
TRBJ2-1,TRBV19,ASSIREAGSYNEQF
TRBJ1-1,TRBV28,ASSPHQGFSAEAF
TRBJ1-1,TRBV19,ASSKTGNTEAF
TRBJ2-7,TRBV5-4,ASSSDSPLEQY
TRBJ2-7,TRBV6-1,ATAPGQGYEQY
TRBJ2-3,TRBV10-1,ASPRWGACTDTQY
TRBJ2-2,TRBV6-5,ASSYSPNTGELF
TRBJ1-1,TRBV12-2,ASRSCGTTGGGTEAF
TRBJ2-7,TRBV28,ASSPWGGSFYEQY
TRBJ2-3,TRBV6-6,ASSYGGSTDTQY
TRBJ2-6,TRBV27,ASSSTGSGANVLT
TRBJ2-1,TRBV27,ASSSTRLAGDFEQF
TRBJ2-1,TRBV29-1,SVGRAVLHNEQF
TRBJ1-3,TRBV10-3,AISDGTGSGNTIY
TRBJ1-2,TRBV6-5,ASSYSLTGPNYGYT
TRBJ1-2,TRBV28,ASRETGGGLGGYT
TRBJ1-1,TRBV21-1,ASQPRGAF
TRBJ1-2,TRBV30,AWSRGPTNYGYT
TRBJ1-2,TRBV5-1,ASSYGTPGQGYYGYT
TRBJ2-6,TRBV9,ASSVDSSGANVLT
TRBJ2-1,TRBV5-1,ASSSGLGREQF
TRBJ2-7,TRBV6-5,ASSYRGPFSYEQY
TRBJ2-7,TRBV5-1,ASSLSGTSGSYEQY
TRBJ1-3,TRBV28,ASSLVTGGNTIY
TRBJ2-5,TRBV11-1,ASSFDRGGRETQY
TRBJ1-5,TRBV18,ASTDSGDQPQH
TRBJ2-2,TRBV9,ASSVGGQGRNTGELF
TRBJ2-7,TRBV28,ASRLLFGSYNEQY
TRBJ1-2,TRBV29-1,SVDIGRSYGYT
TRBJ2-7,TRBV7-2,ASSSEGRYGQY
TRBJ2-7,TRBV25-1,ASGQTGGSYEQY
TRBJ2-7,TRBV19,ASKGTMEVDEQY
TRBJ2-2,TRBV9,ASSVAEAGELF
TRBJ2-3,TRBV9,ASSVGPSGRHTDTQY